Ten or more counts support the clone carrying this T cell receptor beta chain. The antigen remains undetermined. This sample stems from a study of T cells after yellow fever vaccination. V lost 3 bases and J lost 2; bases outside the gene matches: 5. The CDR3 sequence is 15 residues long. CDR1 and CDR2 (germline): SGHRS, YFSETQ. MiXCR was run by TCRdb on the 5' RACE reads, yielding one entry per CDR3 protein. This table holds about 250,000 distinct CDR3 sequences, 3.6% found once. Notes on the study in general: Clonotypes appearing in both CD4 and CD8 compartments existed, and their share was small. Contamination by abundant bulk-population clonotypes could be present in FACS-sorted repertoires.

This chain links TRBV5-1 with TRBJ2-3; TRBD1 matches at 8 bases. The clonotype was recovered from a man between 18 and 29 years old who received the YFV17D yellow fever vaccine. The sample here was PBMCs, taken 15 days after the yellow fever booster vaccination. Here the CDR3 reads CASSWGTGYTDTQYF. Written as DNA, the CDR3 is TGCGCCAGCAGCTGGGGGACAGGATACACAGATACGCAGTATTTT.